These 13 T cell receptor beta chains originate from one sample sequenced in a study of shared clonotypes between healthy human individuals. CD45RO-negative CD8 cells positively selected for CCR7 made up the naive population, which excluded terminally differentiated effector memory CD45RA+ cells. Sequencing used immunoSEQ multiplex PCR; TCRdb keeps in-frame clones, though not all of them. The table shows roughly 890,000 clones, with roughly 92% occurring only once. The sequencing input was naive CD8+ T cells sorted from blood. These receptors originate from a man aged 30 to 39 in good health.

The chain has TRBV25-1 and TRBJ2-7, with 9 bases fitting TRBD1. Germline V gene sequence: CDR1 MGHDK, CDR2 SYGVNS. With 6 bases clipped from V and 1 base from J, the junction kept 4 bases outside the gene matches. CDR3 size: 14 residues. The DNA of the CDR3 is TGTGCCAGCAGGTTCGGGACAGGGTCCTACGAGCAGTACTTC. This gives the protein CASRFGTGSYEQYF.

The chain joins TRBV29-1 to TRBJ2-2; 8 nucleotides align to TRBD1. CDR1 SQVTM and CDR2 ANQGSEA come from the germline V gene. This CDR3 has 17 residues. Losses at the gene ends were 5 bases for V and 2 bases for J; bases not matched to a gene: 13. The CDR3 DNA reads as TGCAGCGTTCTCGGGGTCCGGGACAGGAAAAACACCGGGGAGCTGTTTTTT. Translated, it gives CSVLGVRDRKNTGELFF.

The V and J genes are TRBV7-2 and TRBJ1-4, with 7 bases aligning to TRBD1. This CDR3 comprises 13 residues. Germline V lookup: CDR1 SGHTA, CDR2 FQGNSA. Trimming removed 7 bases from V and 7 bases from J; junction bases left unmatched: 6. CDR3 amino acids: CASTDRVFEKLFF. Written as DNA, the CDR3 is TGTGCCAGCACTGACAGGGTGTTTGAAAAACTGTTTTTT.

The chain carries TRBV5-5 and TRBJ1-1; possibly TRBD1 for D (6 bases). Per the germline V gene, CDR1 is SGHKS and CDR2 is YYEKEE (reference sequence). Between the trimmed V and J ends, which lost 3 bases and 5 bases, there was a span of 11 bases. The CDR3 consists of 13 residues. In DNA, the CDR3 is TGTGCCAGCAGCTACAGGGATTGGACTGAAGCTTTCTTT. It encodes CASSYRDWTEAFF. The whole variable domain, remainder taken from reference TRBV5-5 and TRBJ1-1, is DAGVTQSPTHLIKTRGQQVTLRCSPISGHKSVSWYQQVLGQGPQFIFQYYEKEERGRGNFPDRFSARQFPNYSSELNVNALLLGDSALYLCASSYRDWTEAFFGQGTRLTVV.

The chain recombines TRBV13 with TRBJ2-7; 10 bases map to TRBD2. Germline loops: CDR1 PRHDT, CDR2 FYEKMQ (reference sequence). This CDR3 contains 14 residues. Losses at the gene ends were 3 bases for V and 3 bases for J; bases not matched to a gene: 2. The CDR3, as DNA: TGTGCCAGCAGCTTCCGGACTAGCGGCTACGAGCAGTACTTC. This encodes CASSFRTSGYEQYF.

The chain employs TRBV6-5 and TRBJ1-5; perhaps TRBD1 as D (5 bases). CDR3 length: 15 residues. V was trimmed by 6 bases and J by 2 bases, leaving 14 bases between them. The germline gives CDR1 MNHEY, CDR2 SVGAGI. The CDR3 sequence is CASSYGGRGNQPQHF. The DNA of the CDR3 is TGTGCCAGCAGCTACGGGGGAAGGGGCAATCAGCCCCAGCATTTT.

The chain recombines TRBV7-9 with TRBJ2-7; 10 bases line up with TRBD2. J gave up 7 bases and V 5 bases, and 11 bases lay outside the gene matches. There are 15 residues in the CDR3. Germline loops: CDR1 SEHNR, CDR2 FQNEAQ (reference sequence). CDR3 sequence (DNA): TGTGCCAGCAGCCTAGGATGGCTAGCGGGAGAAGAGCAGTACTTC. It translates to CASSLGWLAGEEQYF.

This clone was detected only a few times. This chain connects TRBV7-9 to TRBJ1-1; D not certain. The germline gives CDR1 SEHNR, CDR2 FQNEAQ (reference sequence). The CDR3 has 11 residues. Trimming stripped 6 bases from V and 8 bases from J, with 10 bases between. The CDR3 region has the DNA TGTGCCAGCAGTTGGTCCAACGAAGCTTTCTTT. It specifies CASSWSNEAFF.

V usage is TRBV29-1 and J usage is TRBJ1-2, with D uncertain. Trimming pared 4 bases from V and 5 bases from J, leaving 11 bases between. The CDR3 spans 12 residues. Germline assignment: CDR1 SQVTM and CDR2 ANQGSEA. The CDR3 reads CSVAVRDYGYTF. The DNA for the CDR3 is TGCAGCGTTGCGGTCAGAGATTATGGCTACACCTTC.

The chain joins TRBV7-3 to TRBJ1-1; 7 positions match TRBD1. This CDR3 has 18 amino acids. Germline V gives CDR1 SGHTA, CDR2 FQGTGA. V dropped 1 base and J dropped 1; count of bases not matched to a gene: 12. CDR3 sequence (DNA): TGTGCCAGCAGCTTAATCCCGGGGACAGTCACTCCGAACACTGAAGCTTTCTTT. Translating it yields CASSLIPGTVTPNTEAFF.

The chain recombines TRBV9 with TRBJ1-4, with 10 bases aligning to TRBD1. CDR1 is SGDLS, CDR2 YYNGEE, per germline. The CDR3 spans 14 residues. The ends lost 3 bases at V and 8 bases at J; junction bases unmatched: 4. This CDR3 is CASSGDRGDEKLFF. In nucleotides, the CDR3 is TGTGCCAGCAGCGGGGACAGGGGTGACGAAAAACTGTTTTTT.

This clone occurred once. V is TRBV7-2 and J is TRBJ1-2; weak D call: TRBD1 (6 bases). Germline V lookup: CDR1 SGHTA, CDR2 FQGNSA. V was cut by 1 base and J by 4 bases, with 16 bases left in between. The CDR3 sequence is 16 residues long. The CDR3 nucleotides are TGTGCCAGCAGCTTAGACAACAGGGTGACGATCTATGGCTACACCTTC. It specifies CASSLDNRVTIYGYTF.

The V call is TRBV30, the J call TRBJ2-7; D not resolved. V lost 0 bases, J lost 2 bases, and 14 bases lay in between. Looked up from germline, CDR1 is GTSNPN and CDR2 is SVGIG (reference sequence). The CDR3 has 15 amino acids. CDR3: CAWSVANLGAYEQYF. Here the CDR3 DNA reads TGTGCCTGGAGTGTCGCTAACTTGGGTGCCTACGAGCAGTACTTC.